The 29 T cell receptor beta chains reported below all come from one sample, sequenced in a study of blood T cell repertoires in COVID-19. Here immunoSEQ multiplex PCR was the method, and the copy in TCRdb shows in-frame clones only, minus some. This sample yields roughly 260,000 clones, of which around 87% are seen a single time; over 2% belongs to the top ten. The sample comprised peripheral blood. The receptors were sampled from a woman in her 50s with acute or convalescent COVID-19.

V and J are TRBV7-2 and TRBJ1-3; D might be TRBD1 (6 bases). Trimming stripped 9 bases from V and 0 bases from J, with 9 bases between. Germline CDR1 and CDR2: SGHTA and FQGNSA. The CDR3 sequence is 13 residues long. The CDR3 DNA reads as TGTGCCAGTGCAGGGGTCTCTGGAAACACCATATATTTT. It codes for CASAGVSGNTIYF. Using reference TRBV7-2 and TRBJ1-3 for the parts outside the CDR3, the full variable domain is GAGVSQSPSNKVTEKGKDVELRCDPISGHTALYWYRQSLGQGLEFLIYFQGNSAPDKSGLPSDRFSAERTGGSVSTLTIQRTQQEDSAVYLCASAGVSGNTIYFGEGSWLTVV.

The CDR3 DNA reads TGTGCCAGCAGGAAGGAGGGGAGTCGGCCCCAGCATTTT. Its protein product is CASRKEGSRPQHF. The genes are TRBV6-5 and TRBJ1-5; D may be TRBD1 (5 bases). Germline-derived CDR1 and CDR2 are MNHEY and SVGAGI. The ends were cut back, 6 bases at V and 9 bases at J, with 15 bases in the middle. CDR3 length equals 13 residues.

V gene TRBV4-1 combines with J gene TRBJ1-2, with 10 bases lining up with TRBD1. With 0 bases clipped from V and 4 bases from J, the junction kept 11 bases outside the gene matches. The CDR3 is 18 residues long. CDR1 and CDR2 from the germline V gene are MGHRA and YSYEKL. DNA for the CDR3: TGCGCCAGCAGCCAAGAGGGGGACAGGGGACCCCTAGGCTATGGCTACACCTTC. Its protein product is CASSQEGDRGPLGYGYTF.

The rearrangement uses TRBV30 and TRBJ1-6; D remains unclear. Trimming took 2 bases from V and 3 from J, leaving 8 bases between them. Germline V gene lookup returns CDR1 GTSNPN and CDR2 SVGIG (reference sequence). CDR3 length: 14 amino acids. The CDR3 nucleotides read TGTGCCTGGAGTTCTCTTCGCTATAATTCACCCCTCCACTTT. Its translation is CAWSSLRYNSPLHF.

This clone is large in the sample. The chain is built from TRBV5-1 and TRBJ1-2; maybe TRBD1 (5 bases). CDR1 and CDR2 (germline): SGHRS, YFSETQ. CDR3 length equals 16 residues. V was cut by 3 bases and J by 2 bases, with 17 bases left in between. The CDR3 loop reads CASSSYDRTGNYGYTF. The DNA of the CDR3 is TGCGCCAGCAGCTCTTACGACAGAACGGGCAACTATGGCTACACCTTC.

The chain has TRBV6-6 and TRBJ2-3; TRBD2 matches at 12 bases. There are 16 residues in the CDR3. V was clipped by 0 bases and J by 5 bases; unmatched bases: 3. The germline V gene has CDR1 MNHNY and CDR2 SVGAGI (reference sequence). The CDR3 here is CASSYSTSGRRDTQYF. As DNA, the CDR3 is TGTGCCAGCAGTTACTCGACTAGCGGGAGACGAGATACGCAGTATTTT.

This chain connects TRBV3-1 (or the pseudogene TRBV3-2) to TRBJ1-2, with a tentative D call TRBD1 (5 bases). This CDR3 comprises 12 residues. The germline V and J ends were trimmed by 3 bases and 4 bases, with 6 bases remaining between them. CDR1 is LGHDT and CDR2 is YNNKEL in the germline V gene (reference sequence). The CDR3 region is CASSQGPYGYTF. The DNA for the CDR3 is TGTGCCAGCAGCCAGGGGCCCTATGGCTACACCTTC.

The V and J genes are TRBV4-1 and TRBJ2-1; 8 bases are shared with TRBD1. The germline V gene encodes CDR1 MGHRA and CDR2 YSYEKL. With 3 bases clipped from V and 2 bases from J, the junction kept 9 bases outside the gene matches. This CDR3 spans 17 amino acids. The CDR3 region has the DNA TGCGCCAGCAGCCAGTCGCCGGGACAGGTAGCCTACAATGAGCAGTTCTTC. Translating gives CASSQSPGQVAYNEQFF.

V and J are TRBV28 and TRBJ1-3; 8 bases fit TRBD1. V lost 8 bases to trimming and J lost 2 bases; unmatched junction nucleotides: 11. CDR1 and CDR2 from the germline V gene are MDHEN and SYDVKM. The CDR3 runs 16 residues. The CDR3 protein is CASLTLSRGPGNTIYF. Here the CDR3 DNA reads TGTGCCAGCCTTACCTTGAGCAGGGGGCCTGGAAACACCATATATTTT.

This clone was detected once. The chain joins TRBV30 to TRBJ2-4; 7 bases are a match to TRBD2. The CDR3 is 13 amino acids. V was clipped by 5 bases and J by 7 bases; unmatched bases: 8. Germline CDR1 and CDR2: GTSNPN and SVGIG (reference sequence). CDR3 residues: CAWAGAGVNIQYF. The CDR3 bases are TGTGCCTGGGCGGGAGCTGGTGTTAACATTCAGTACTTC.

This clone is a singleton in its sample. The rearrangement joins TRBV5-1 to TRBJ1-1, with no clear D. Trimming took 5 bases from V and 4 from J, leaving 18 bases between them. The CDR3 totals 15 residues. CDR1 SGHRS and CDR2 YFSETQ come from the germline V gene. DNA of the CDR3: TGCGCCAGCAGGAGCGGGCAGTCGGTTCGCACTGAAGCTTTCTTT. It codes for CASRSGQSVRTEAFF.

This rearrangement joins TRBV5-1 to TRBJ1-1; TRBD1 might be the D (5 bases). CDR3 size: 16 residues. V was cut by 0 bases and J by 1 base, with 13 bases left in between. Per the germline V gene, CDR1 is SGHRS and CDR2 is YFSETQ. The CDR3, as DNA: TGCGCCAGCAGCTTGGCCTTTCGGCAGGGGAACACTGAAGCTTTCTTT. Protein sequence: CASSLAFRQGNTEAFF.

This clone was detected only once. The rearrangement joins TRBV24-1 to TRBJ1-3; D is unresolved. The CDR3 loop spans 15 amino acids. Germline assignment: CDR1 KGHDR and CDR2 SFDVKD. Deletions cut 4 bases from V and 2 bases from J, with 11 bases between. The CDR3 nucleotides read TGTGCCACCAGTGACCACGGGAGGCCTGGAAACACCATATATTTT. It specifies CATSDHGRPGNTIYF.

CDR3 residues: CASSQTIGTGGGNTIYF. The CDR3 DNA follows: TGTGCCAGCAGCCAAACTATCGGGACAGGGGGAGGAAACACCATATATTTT. The V gene is TRBV4-2, the J gene TRBJ1-3, with 11 positions matching TRBD1. This CDR3 is 17 amino acids long. Trimming took 2 bases from V and 4 from J; bases not matched to a gene: 7. CDR1 LGHNA and CDR2 YNFKEQ come from the germline V gene.

This clone appeared a few times. CDR3 nucleotide sequence: TGTGCCAGTAGTATAGGAGTGTCGAACACTGAAGCTTTCTTT. It is translated as CASSIGVSNTEAFF. The chain carries TRBV19 and TRBJ1-1; unclear D gene. The germline V gene has CDR1 LNHDA and CDR2 SQIVND (reference sequence). The CDR3 runs to 14 residues. V was clipped by 1 base and J by 1 base, with 7 bases between them.

The V gene is TRBV7-3, the J gene TRBJ1-1; D remains ambiguous. Germline values: CDR1 SGHTA, CDR2 FQGTGA. Between the trimmed V and J ends, which lost 4 bases and 11 bases, there was a span of 11 bases. This CDR3 contains 11 residues. The DNA for the CDR3 is TGTGCCAGCAGCTCAGGAGGAGACGCTTTCTTT. Protein: CASSSGGDAFF.

This CDR3 reads CASSLVGLAGGPTDTQYF. CDR3 coding DNA: TGTGCCAGCAGCTTAGTGGGACTAGCGGGAGGGCCTACAGATACGCAGTATTTT. V gene TRBV7-2 combines with J gene TRBJ2-3, with 16 bases that match TRBD2. With V trimmed by 1 base and J by 3 bases, 4 bases remained unmatched. The germline CDR1 and CDR2 sequences are SGHTA and FQGNSA. CDR3 length equals 18 residues.

This rearrangement joins TRBV15 to TRBJ2-1; D perhaps matches TRBD2 (6 bases). The V end was cut by 3 bases, the J end by 5 bases, with 11 bases between. This CDR3 has 14 amino acids. Germline CDR1 reads LNHNV; CDR2 reads YYDKDF (reference sequence). In DNA, the CDR3 is TGTGCCACCAGCAGCCGGCGGGGCAACAATGAGCAGTTCTTC. Translation: CATSSRRGNNEQFF. Complete variable domain (other parts from reference TRBV15 and TRBJ2-1): DAMVIQNPRYQVTQFGKPVTLSCSQTLNHNVMYWYQQKSSQAPKLLFHYYDKDFNNEADTPDNFQSRRPNTSFCFLDIRSPGLGDTAMYLCATSSRRGNNEQFFGPGTRLTVL.

The chain recombines TRBV6-5 with TRBJ2-2; D gene unclear. V dropped 6 bases and J dropped 2 bases, with 13 bases sitting between them. The germline CDR1 and CDR2 sequences are MNHEY and SVGAGI. The CDR3 consists of 15 residues. The CDR3 sequence is CASRTINVNTGELFF. The CDR3 DNA sequence: TGTGCCAGCAGGACAATAAATGTTAACACCGGGGAGCTGTTTTTT.

The chain combines TRBV27 with TRBJ2-2; perhaps TRBD2 as D (6 bases). Deletions cut 2 bases from V and 6 bases from J, with 10 bases between. CDR3 length equals 14 residues. The germline V gene encodes CDR1 MNHEY and CDR2 SMNVEV (reference sequence). The CDR3 nucleotides read TGTGCCAGCAGTTTAGGGGGGAAGGCCGGGGAGCTGTTTTTT. It yields the protein CASSLGGKAGELFF.

The chain has TRBV7-2 and TRBJ2-1, with TRBD2 as a possible D gene (7 bases). This CDR3 has 16 residues. The germline CDR1 and CDR2 sequences are SGHTA and FQGNSA. V lost 6 bases to trimming and J lost 0 bases, with 15 bases between them. CDR3 sequence: CASSVGGGSSYNEQFF. For the CDR3, the DNA is TGTGCCAGCAGTGTTGGGGGCGGGAGCTCCTACAATGAGCAGTTCTTC.

The rearrangement uses TRBV18 and TRBJ2-7, with TRBD2 matching over 8 bases. V was pared by 2 bases and J by 5 bases, with 11 bases of the junction left unmatched. Germline assignment: CDR1 KGHSH and CDR2 LQKENI. This CDR3 is built from 16 residues. The CDR3: CASSPTVSAGADEQYF. In DNA form, the CDR3 reads TGTGCCAGCTCACCAACCGTCTCAGCGGGAGCCGACGAGCAGTACTTC.

The chain carries TRBV5-8 and TRBJ2-4, with 9 bases lining up with TRBD1. V was clipped by 6 bases and J by 1 base; unmatched bases: 11. This CDR3 region has 17 residues. Per the germline V gene, CDR1 is SGHTS and CDR2 is YDEGEE. The CDR3 DNA reads TGTGCCAGCAAAATCCAACAGGGGGCACTGGCCAAAAACATTCAGTACTTC. Its protein is CASKIQQGALAKNIQYF.

The chain links TRBV18 to TRBJ2-3; 9 bases match TRBD2. The germline gives CDR1 KGHSH, CDR2 LQKENI. Germline trimming cut 2 bases from V and 6 bases from J; bases unmatched to any gene: 12. The CDR3 spans 17 residues. The CDR3 DNA follows: TGTGCCAGCTCACCAAACCAGGGGTCTAGCGGGACGGATACGCAGTATTTT. Its protein is CASSPNQGSSGTDTQYF.

The rearrangement joins TRBV10-3 to TRBJ1-2; 9 positions match TRBD1. The V gene's germline CDR1 is ENHRY and CDR2 SYGVKD. The length of the CDR3 is 12 residues. The junction had 3 bases not matched to a gene; V was cut back by 8 bases and J by 5 bases. Written as DNA, the CDR3 is TGTGCCATCGGACAGGGGAAATATGGCTACACCTTC. Translating it yields CAIGQGKYGYTF.

The table lists this clone with a few counts. The V gene is TRBV19, the J gene TRBJ1-3, with D possibly TRBD1 on 5 matching bases. This CDR3 contains 16 residues. V dropped 6 bases and J dropped 2 bases, with 17 bases sitting between them. Germline lookup yields CDR1 LNHDA and CDR2 SQIVND (reference sequence). The CDR3 DNA is TGTGCCAGTAGAGGCCCAAGAGCAGGGCCTGGAAACACCATATATTTT. Amino acids: CASRGPRAGPGNTIYF.

The rearrangement uses TRBV30 and TRBJ2-1; D call uncertain. V was pared by 4 bases and J by 0 bases, with 13 bases between. CDR3 length equals 15 residues. Germline CDR1 is GTSNPN and CDR2 is SVGIG (reference sequence). CDR3 loop: CAWNKRPRSYNEQFF. The CDR3, as DNA: TGTGCCTGGAATAAGAGGCCGCGCTCCTACAATGAGCAGTTCTTC. Based on the CDR3 plus reference TRBV30 and TRBJ2-1, the full variable domain is SQTIHQWPATLVQPVGSPLSLECTVEGTSNPNLYWYRQAAGRGLQLLFYSVGIGQISSEVPQNLSASRPQDRQFILSSKKLLLSDSGFYLCAWNKRPRSYNEQFFGPGTRLTVL.

Regarding this clone: The identical CDR3 is also encoded by other nucleotide sequences in the sample. The rearrangement links TRBV28 to TRBJ1-2, with D possibly being TRBD1 (5 bases). Trimming left V 2 bases short and J 5 bases short, with 6 bases between. The CDR3 runs 12 residues. The V gene's germline CDR1 is MDHEN and CDR2 SYDVKM. The CDR3 spells CASSLRGYGYTF. CDR3 nucleotides: TGTGCCAGCAGTTTAAGGGGTTATGGCTACACCTTC.

This chain links TRBV7-3 with TRBJ1-1; tentatively, D is TRBD1 (5 bases). CDR1 SGHTA and CDR2 FQGTGA come from the germline V gene. The CDR3 sequence is 16 residues long. V was cut by 5 bases and J by 0 bases, with 16 bases left in between. In DNA form, the CDR3 reads TGTGCCAGCAGCCCTCGACAGATCCTCATGAACACTGAAGCTTTCTTT. This codes for CASSPRQILMNTEAFF.